The rows below give T cell receptor beta chains drawn from one sample of a study of cytomegalovirus exposure and HLA in healthy donors. Here immunoSEQ multiplex PCR was the method, and the copy in TCRdb shows in-frame clones only, minus some. The sample holds around 180,000 clones, around 80% seen once. The sample consisted of PBMCs. Receptors originate from a woman aged 40-49 years in good health and CMV-seronegative. Both conserved end residues are part of each CDR3. The order of the fields is clone size, V gene, D gene, J gene, CDR3 DNA, CDR3 protein. The D gene is left open where the match is weak. Some rows mark clone size as missing; the rest say once, few, many or name a class of expanded clone.

abundance: NA; v_gene: TRBV13; d_gene: NA; j_gene: TRBJ1-5; CDR3nt: TGTGCCAGCAGCTTATTGGGCAGTCATCAGCCCCAGCATTTT; CDR3aa: CASSLLGSHQPQHF
abundance: NA; v_gene: TRBV4-3; d_gene: NA; j_gene: TRBJ1-5; CDR3nt: TGCGCCAGCAGCCAAGATGGGGCAGGGGATCAGCCCCAGCATTTT; CDR3aa: CASSQDGAGDQPQHF
abundance: NA; v_gene: TRBV19; d_gene: TRBD1; j_gene: TRBJ1-5; CDR3nt: TGTGCCAGTAGTATTACAGGGGATAGCAATCAGCCCCAGCATTTT; CDR3aa: CASSITGDSNQPQHF
abundance: NA; v_gene: TRBV15; d_gene: NA; j_gene: TRBJ1-2; CDR3nt: TGTGCCACCAGCAGAGACAAGGGGTTTAGCTATGGCTACACCTTC; CDR3aa: CATSRDKGFSYGYTF
abundance: NA; v_gene: TRBV5-4; d_gene: NA; j_gene: TRBJ2-1; CDR3nt: TGTGCCAGCAGCTTTGGGGCAGGCGACTCCTACAATGAGCAGTTCTTC; CDR3aa: CASSFGAGDSYNEQFF
abundance: NA; v_gene: TRBV9; d_gene: NA; j_gene: TRBJ2-5; CDR3nt: TGTGCCAGCAGCGCCCGTGTGGGCGGGGAGACCCAGTACTTC; CDR3aa: CASSARVGGETQYF
abundance: NA; v_gene: TRBV4-3; d_gene: TRBD1; j_gene: TRBJ2-3; CDR3nt: TGCGCCAGCAGCCAGGCCGGGACAGGGCTCACAGATACGCAGTATTTT; CDR3aa: CASSQAGTGLTDTQYF
abundance: NA; v_gene: TRBV18; d_gene: NA; j_gene: TRBJ1-1; CDR3nt: TGTGCCAGCTCAGGTGAAGGGGGAAGCAACACTGAAGCTTTCTTT; CDR3aa: CASSGEGGSNTEAFF
abundance: NA; v_gene: TRBV19; d_gene: NA; j_gene: TRBJ1-2; CDR3nt: TGTGCCAGTAGTATAGGCCGCCAGGACTATGGCTACACCTTC; CDR3aa: CASSIGRQDYGYTF
abundance: NA; v_gene: TRBV7-2; d_gene: NA; j_gene: TRBJ1-4; CDR3nt: TGTGCCAGCAGCCTCTCGACAGGAAGGTTTGAAAAACTGTTTTTT; CDR3aa: CASSLSTGRFEKLFF
abundance: NA; v_gene: TRBV18; d_gene: NA; j_gene: TRBJ1-4; CDR3nt: TGTGCCAGTCGACAATCAACTAATGAAAAACTGTTTTTT; CDR3aa: CASRQSTNEKLFF
abundance: NA; v_gene: TRBV12-5; d_gene: TRBD2; j_gene: TRBJ2-3; CDR3nt: TGTGCTAGTGGTGGGACTAGCGGGAGTACAGATACGCAGTATTTT; CDR3aa: CASGGTSGSTDTQYF
abundance: NA; v_gene: TRBV11-2; d_gene: NA; j_gene: TRBJ2-1; CDR3nt: TGTGCCAGCAGACCAAGCGCGGGCAGCGCCGGATACAATGAGCAGTTCTTC; CDR3aa: CASRPSAGSAGYNEQFF
abundance: NA; v_gene: TRBV4-3; d_gene: NA; j_gene: TRBJ2-5; CDR3nt: TGCGCCAGCAGCCAAGATGCGGGGGCGGGAGAGACCCAGTACTTC; CDR3aa: CASSQDAGAGETQYF
abundance: NA; v_gene: TRBV5-1; d_gene: TRBD1; j_gene: TRBJ1-1; CDR3nt: TGCGCCAGCAGCTTAGAAACTGGGACAGGGGTTGCCGGAGCTTTCTTT; CDR3aa: CASSLETGTGVAGAFF
abundance: NA; v_gene: TRBV4-3; d_gene: TRBD2; j_gene: TRBJ2-7; CDR3nt: TGCGCCAGCAGCCAAGATGCCAGCGGGAGGCCCTCGGAGCAGTACTTC; CDR3aa: CASSQDASGRPSEQYF
abundance: NA; v_gene: TRBV19; d_gene: NA; j_gene: TRBJ2-3; CDR3nt: TGTGCCAGTTTAGTCGGCGGGACAGCAGATACGCAGTATTTT; CDR3aa: CASLVGGTADTQYF
abundance: NA; v_gene: TRBV29-1; d_gene: TRBD2; j_gene: TRBJ2-3; CDR3nt: TGCAGCGTCGAGGGAGGGATGGATACGCAGTATTTT; CDR3aa: CSVEGGMDTQYF
abundance: NA; v_gene: TRBV5-1; d_gene: TRBD2; j_gene: TRBJ2-1; CDR3nt: TGCGCCCGACATATAACTAGCGGGAGGGACAATGAGCAGTTCTTC; CDR3aa: CARHITSGRDNEQFF
abundance: NA; v_gene: TRBV7-2; d_gene: TRBD1; j_gene: TRBJ1-3; CDR3nt: TGTGCCAGCAAAACCGGGACAGCAGGAAACACCATATATTTT; CDR3aa: CASKTGTAGNTIYF
abundance: once; v_gene: TRBV19; d_gene: NA; j_gene: TRBJ2-7; CDR3nt: TGTGCCAGTAGCCGGACCGACCAGCGGGAGCAGTACTTC; CDR3aa: CASSRTDQREQYF
abundance: NA; v_gene: TRBV30; d_gene: NA; j_gene: TRBJ2-1; CDR3nt: TGTGCCTACGACGGCGGGACTTTTCATCCGAGGGACAATGAGCAGTTCTTC; CDR3aa: CAYDGGTFHPRDNEQFF
abundance: NA; v_gene: TRBV19; d_gene: TRBD1; j_gene: TRBJ1-2; CDR3nt: TGTGCCAGTACTCCGGGACAGGGGGTAGAAGGCTACACCTTC; CDR3aa: CASTPGQGVEGYTF
abundance: NA; v_gene: TRBV2; d_gene: TRBD1; j_gene: TRBJ2-5; CDR3nt: TGTGCCAGCAGTGAACTAAGAGGGGGCAGGGCGCAAGAGACCCAGTACTTC; CDR3aa: CASSELRGGRAQETQYF
abundance: once; v_gene: TRBV15; d_gene: TRBD1; j_gene: TRBJ2-3; CDR3nt: TGTGCCACCAGCGTGGGACAGATCACAGATACGCAGTATTTT; CDR3aa: CATSVGQITDTQYF
abundance: NA; v_gene: TRBV2; d_gene: TRBD2; j_gene: TRBJ2-1; CDR3nt: TGTGCCATGGGGGGTAGCGGGAGGGCAAACTCCTACAATGAGCAGTTCTTC; CDR3aa: CAMGGSGRANSYNEQFF
abundance: NA; v_gene: TRBV9; d_gene: TRBD1; j_gene: TRBJ1-4; CDR3nt: TGTGCCAGCAGCGCGACAGGGGCTAATGAAAAACTGTTTTTT; CDR3aa: CASSATGANEKLFF
abundance: NA; v_gene: TRBV27; d_gene: NA; j_gene: TRBJ1-4; CDR3nt: TGTGCCAGCAAAATCCAGGGGAGGGACGAAAAACTGTTTTTT; CDR3aa: CASKIQGRDEKLFF
abundance: few; v_gene: TRBV30; d_gene: TRBD2; j_gene: TRBJ2-3; CDR3nt: TGTGCCTGGAGTGGAGGTAGCGGGAGGATAGATACGCAGTATTTT; CDR3aa: CAWSGGSGRIDTQYF
abundance: NA; v_gene: TRBV2; d_gene: NA; j_gene: TRBJ1-2; CDR3nt: TGTGCCAGCAGTGAACGCAGGGAATCGGATGGCTACACCTTC; CDR3aa: CASSERRESDGYTF
abundance: once; v_gene: TRBV13; d_gene: TRBD2; j_gene: TRBJ2-7; CDR3nt: TGTGCCAGCAGCCGACCACTCCTAGCGGGAGTGGGTGAGCAGTACTTC; CDR3aa: CASSRPLLAGVGEQYF
abundance: NA; v_gene: TRBV7-2; d_gene: TRBD1; j_gene: TRBJ2-7; CDR3nt: TGTGCCAGCAGCGAGAGGGGACAGGGGCGCGAGCAGTACTTC; CDR3aa: CASSERGQGREQYF
abundance: NA; v_gene: TRBV6-6; d_gene: TRBD2; j_gene: TRBJ2-7; CDR3nt: TGTGCCAGCCGACTAGCGGGCACCTACGAGCAGTACTTC; CDR3aa: CASRLAGTYEQYF
abundance: NA; v_gene: TRBV6-5; d_gene: NA; j_gene: TRBJ2-4; CDR3nt: TGTGCCAGCAGCCCTGGCCGGTGGACTCCCGCGAACTTC; CDR3aa: CASSPGRWTPANF
abundance: NA; v_gene: TRBV5-6; d_gene: NA; j_gene: TRBJ1-2; CDR3nt: TGTGCCAGCAGCTTGGCCGGGAGCTATGGCTACACCTTC; CDR3aa: CASSLAGSYGYTF
abundance: few; v_gene: TRBV5-1; d_gene: NA; j_gene: TRBJ2-2; CDR3nt: TGCGCCAGCAGCCCAGCCGGGGTCACCGGGGAGCTGTTTTTT; CDR3aa: CASSPAGVTGELFF
abundance: NA; v_gene: TRBV11-3; d_gene: NA; j_gene: TRBJ2-7; CDR3nt: TGTGCCAGCAGCCGCCCCGGTTACTCCTACGAGCAGTACTTC; CDR3aa: CASSRPGYSYEQYF
abundance: NA; v_gene: TRBV27; d_gene: NA; j_gene: TRBJ1-2; CDR3nt: TGTGCCAGCAGTTCCTATGACGGACTCTATGGCTACACCTTC; CDR3aa: CASSSYDGLYGYTF
abundance: once; v_gene: TRBV11-2; d_gene: NA; j_gene: TRBJ2-3; CDR3nt: TGTGCCAGCTCCCTGGGGGGGGCCCCAGATACGCAGTATTTT; CDR3aa: CASSLGGAPDTQYF
abundance: NA; v_gene: TRBV7-2; d_gene: NA; j_gene: TRBJ1-5; CDR3nt: TGTGCCAGCAGCTTACAGGTTCTATCGCCTTATAGCAATCAGCCCCAGCATTTT; CDR3aa: CASSLQVLSPYSNQPQHF
abundance: NA; v_gene: TRBV11-2; d_gene: NA; j_gene: TRBJ1-1; CDR3nt: TGTGCCAGCAGCGCCCAGGGGAACACTGAAGCTTTCTTT; CDR3aa: CASSAQGNTEAFF
abundance: NA; v_gene: TRBV5-6; d_gene: NA; j_gene: TRBJ2-5; CDR3nt: TGTGCCAGCAGCTTATTTATTTCTCATCGGGAGACCCAGTACTTC; CDR3aa: CASSLFISHRETQYF
abundance: once; v_gene: TRBV7-3; d_gene: NA; j_gene: TRBJ1-1; CDR3nt: TGTGCCAGCAGCTTATCAGTTAACACTGAAGCTTTCTTT; CDR3aa: CASSLSVNTEAFF
abundance: NA; v_gene: TRBV28; d_gene: NA; j_gene: TRBJ2-5; CDR3nt: TGTGCCAGCAGAGCGAGGGCTGTGGAGACCCAGTACTTC; CDR3aa: CASRARAVETQYF
abundance: NA; v_gene: TRBV7-2; d_gene: NA; j_gene: TRBJ2-1; CDR3nt: TGTGCCAGCAGCCCCGACATGAGCTCCTACAATGAGCAGTTCTTC; CDR3aa: CASSPDMSSYNEQFF
abundance: NA; v_gene: TRBV5-1; d_gene: TRBD1; j_gene: TRBJ1-2; CDR3nt: TGCGCCAGCAGCCCGGCGGACAGGGGCTATGGCTACACCTTC; CDR3aa: CASSPADRGYGYTF
abundance: NA; v_gene: TRBV7-9; d_gene: NA; j_gene: TRBJ2-2; CDR3nt: TGTGCCAGCAGCCAGAGCCGTTTGGGCTCCGGGGAGCTGTTTTTT; CDR3aa: CASSQSRLGSGELFF
abundance: NA; v_gene: TRBV19; d_gene: NA; j_gene: TRBJ1-1; CDR3nt: TGTGCCAGTAGTGAACAGGGCGTAATCACTGAAGCTTTCTTT; CDR3aa: CASSEQGVITEAFF
abundance: NA; v_gene: TRBV30; d_gene: NA; j_gene: TRBJ1-1; CDR3nt: TGTGCCTGTGCCCGTCAGGCTGAAGCTTTCTTT; CDR3aa: CACARQAEAFF
abundance: few; v_gene: TRBV6-5; d_gene: NA; j_gene: TRBJ1-5; CDR3nt: TGTGCCAGCAGTGGAATACAGGCCCTTGGTCAGCCCCAGCATTTT; CDR3aa: CASSGIQALGQPQHF
abundance: NA; v_gene: TRBV27; d_gene: NA; j_gene: TRBJ1-5; CDR3nt: TGTGCCAGCATTCCTCACAGGAGCAATCAGCCCCAGCATTTT; CDR3aa: CASIPHRSNQPQHF
abundance: NA; v_gene: TRBV6-5; d_gene: NA; j_gene: TRBJ1-5; CDR3nt: TGTGCCAGCAGTTCGCGGCGGGGGGCACTCGGTCAGCCCCAGCATTTT; CDR3aa: CASSSRRGALGQPQHF
abundance: NA; v_gene: TRBV6-5; d_gene: NA; j_gene: TRBJ2-1; CDR3nt: TGTGCCAGCAGTTTCCAGGGGAATGAGCAGTTCTTC; CDR3aa: CASSFQGNEQFF
abundance: NA; v_gene: TRBV5-1; d_gene: NA; j_gene: TRBJ1-2; CDR3nt: TGCGCCAGCAGCTCTTCGGAGGACTATGGCTACACCTTC; CDR3aa: CASSSSEDYGYTF
abundance: NA; v_gene: TRBV4-2; d_gene: NA; j_gene: TRBJ2-5; CDR3nt: TGTGCCAGCAGCCAACCCGGTGAGGGTGAGACCCAGTACTTC; CDR3aa: CASSQPGEGETQYF
abundance: NA; v_gene: TRBV5-1; d_gene: TRBD1; j_gene: TRBJ1-5; CDR3nt: TGCGCCAGCAGCCCAGGGACAGACTTTAATCAGCCCCAGCATTTT; CDR3aa: CASSPGTDFNQPQHF
abundance: NA; v_gene: TRBV2; d_gene: TRBD1; j_gene: TRBJ1-2; CDR3nt: TGTGCCAGCAGTAAGCAGACAGGGGAGGGCTATGGCTACACCTTC; CDR3aa: CASSKQTGEGYGYTF
abundance: NA; v_gene: TRBV7-2; d_gene: NA; j_gene: TRBJ1-5; CDR3nt: TGTGCCAGCAGCTCCCCTCGTCATGTTGGGGGGAGCAATCAGCCCCAGCATTTT; CDR3aa: CASSSPRHVGGSNQPQHF
abundance: NA; v_gene: TRBV7-2; d_gene: NA; j_gene: TRBJ2-3; CDR3nt: TGTGCCAGCAGCACCGGGGGGCGAGATACGCAGTATTTT; CDR3aa: CASSTGGRDTQYF